This is a list of T cell receptor beta chains from one sample in a study of T cells after yellow fever vaccination. TCRdb re-called the 5' RACE reads with MiXCR, one entry per CDR3 protein. The profile shows about 550,000 distinct CDR3 sequences, around 21% of them singletons. The sequenced sample was PBMCs, obtained 15 days after the yellow fever booster vaccination. The source is a man under 40 who received the YFV17D yellow fever vaccine. CDR3s include the opening cysteine and the closing phenylalanine or tryptophan. Each record gives: clone size, D gene, J gene, CDR3 length, V gene, CDR3 DNA, CDR3 protein. The D gene is left open where the match is weak. Expanded clones are given a class, and other clones once, few, many or no size at all.

once - TRBJ2-6 14 TRBV6-5 TGTGCCAGCAGTTACGTCCTAGGGGCCAACGTCCTGACTTTC CASSYVLGANVLTF
- TRBD1 TRBJ2-5 13 TRBV7-2 TGTGCCAGCAGCTCGACAGGGTCGGAGACCCAGTACTTC CASSSTGSETQYF
- - TRBJ2-3 15 TRBV7-2 TGTGCCAGCAGCCCGCCTCCTTTGGGGACAGATACGCAGTATTTT CASSPPPLGTDTQYF
- TRBD1 TRBJ1-1 11 TRBV20-1 TGCAGTGCTAGAGTCGCCGGGACAGAGACTTTT CSARVAGTETF
few - TRBJ2-1 15 TRBV19 TGTGCCACCCCCCCCGGTGGGAGCTCCTACAATGAGCAGTTCTTC CATPPGGSSYNEQFF
few - TRBJ2-2 14 TRBV6-2/TRBV6-3 TGTGCCAGCAGTGGCCCCCGAGACACCGGGGAGCTGTTTTTT CASSGPRDTGELFF
many - TRBJ2-5 14 TRBV7-8 TGTGCCAGCAGCCTCATGGGCTCCCAAGAGACCCAGTACTTC CASSLMGSQETQYF
- - TRBJ2-5 11 TRBV20-1 TGCAGTGCTTTTAGGAGGGGGCGCCAGTACTTC CSAFRRGRQYF
many - TRBJ2-5 14 TRBV5-1 TGCGCCAGCAACCCCTGGAGTGGGGGAGAGACCCAGTACTTC CASNPWSGGETQYF
few - TRBJ2-3 13 TRBV3-1 TGTGCCAGCAGCCAAACTCGGTCTGAAACGCAGTATTTT CASSQTRSETQYF
once TRBD2 TRBJ2-2 16 TRBV12-3/TRBV12-4 TGTGCCAGCAGTTCGTCCGGGACTAGCGGTTCCGGGGAGCTGTTTTTT CASSSSGTSGSGELFF
few TRBD1 TRBJ2-7 14 TRBV15 TGTGCCACCAGCAGGGGACAGGGGACCTACGAGCAGTACTTC CATSRGQGTYEQYF
- TRBD2 TRBJ2-7 14 TRBV5-1 TGCGCCAGCTCGGACCCTAGCGGGCACTACGAGCAGTACTTC CASSDPSGHYEQYF
- TRBD1 TRBJ2-3 17 TRBV15 TGTGCCACCAGCAGAGATGTGGGCCGGGACAGAAGAGATACGCAGTATTTT CATSRDVGRDRRDTQYF
few TRBD1 TRBJ2-1 15 TRBV12-3/TRBV12-4 TGTGCCAGCAGCCCGACAGGGAAATCCTACAATGAGCAGTTCTTC CASSPTGKSYNEQFF
- - TRBJ2-7 15 TRBV15 TGTGCCACCAGCAGAGTTGGGACAGCGGGAGACGAGCAGTACTTC CATSRVGTAGDEQYF
many - TRBJ2-7 15 TRBV7-2 TGTGCCAGCAGCTTAGGCAATCTCGTCTCCTACGAGCAGTACTTC CASSLGNLVSYEQYF
- - TRBJ2-7 15 TRBV28 TGTGCCAGCAGTTTTATCTGGCGGGCCTCCTACGAGCAGTACTTC CASSFIWRASYEQYF
- - TRBJ2-1 16 TRBV2 TGTGCCAGCAGTGAACGAGGTACTAGCTCCTACAATGAGCAGTTCTTC CASSERGTSSYNEQFF
- TRBD2 TRBJ2-7 13 TRBV28 TGTGCCACGGGTCGGGGGGATGTCCACGAGCAGTACTTC CATGRGDVHEQYF
many - TRBJ1-2 11 TRBV29-1 TGCAGCACCTCCGAGGGGGATGGCTACACCTTC CSTSEGDGYTF
- - TRBJ2-3 15 TRBV29-1 TGCAGCGTTGCGGGGACATCCAAAAGCACAGATACGCAGTATTTT CSVAGTSKSTDTQYF
few - TRBJ2-2 15 TRBV9 TGTGCCAGCAGCGTAGGGTTCATCGGGGCCGGGGAGCTGTTTTTT CASSVGFIGAGELFF
- - TRBJ2-2 19 TRBV14 TGTGCCAGCAGCCGGGACGGGATTCAGAAATCCGCGAACACCGGGGAGCTGTTTTTT CASSRDGIQKSANTGELFF
- - TRBJ1-2 13 TRBV12-3/TRBV12-4 TGTGCCAGCAGGAACAGGGCGAGCTATGGCTACACCTTC CASRNRASYGYTF
few TRBD2 TRBJ2-1 19 TRBV4-1 TGCGCCAGCAGCCAAGGTCCTCCCCTGAGGACTAGCGGGACCAATGAGCAGTTCTTC CASSQGPPLRTSGTNEQFF
- - TRBJ2-1 12 TRBV27 TGTGCCAGCAGTTTATTCGGGTCTGAGCAGTTCTTC CASSLFGSEQFF
few - TRBJ2-3 15 TRBV30 TGTGCCTGGATCCGGGCAGCCGGATTCACAGATACGCAGTATTTT CAWIRAAGFTDTQYF
few TRBD2 TRBJ2-5 18 TRBV5-1 TGCGCCAGCAGCTTGGAATGGATCGGGACTAGCGGACAAGAGACCCAGTACTTC CASSLEWIGTSGQETQYF
- TRBD2 TRBJ2-1 15 TRBV18 TGTGCCAGCTCACGGACTAGTTACAACTACAATGAGCAGTTCTTC CASSRTSYNYNEQFF
many - TRBJ1-2 14 TRBV7-9 TGTGCCAGCAGCTTATCTTCCGGGAACTATGGCTACACCTTC CASSLSSGNYGYTF
- TRBD2 TRBJ2-3 15 TRBV5-1 TGCGCCAGCGGGGTAGCGGGAGTGAGCACAGATACGCAGTATTTT CASGVAGVSTDTQYF
- - TRBJ2-1 15 TRBV5-1 TGCGCCAGCAGCTTGCAGGCGAACTCCTACAATGAGCAGTTCTTC CASSLQANSYNEQFF
few - TRBJ2-1 14 TRBV6-5 TGTGCCAGCAGTTACTCCAAGCAGGGAGATGAGCAGTTCTTC CASSYSKQGDEQFF
- TRBD2 TRBJ2-1 14 TRBV7-2 TGTGCCAGCAGCTTAGCTAGCGGGATACATGAGCAGTTCTTC CASSLASGIHEQFF
few - TRBJ2-5 13 TRBV20-1 TGCAGTGCTAGTAGGGAGGTCCAAGAGACCCAGTACTTC CSASREVQETQYF